Sequencing of this TCR beta chain was carried out in a study of T cell responses to AZD1222 COVID-19 vaccine. About the study: The analysis combined second doses at about 4 or about 12 weeks.

A word on this clone: Its antigen is unknown.

The assay was immunoSEQ multiplex PCR, and TCRdb's table has in-frame clones only and misses some. The table records more than 50,000 clones, around 90% of them present only once. Study observations and caveats: Seropositive status at baseline applied to only a handful of AZD1222 recipients. Unmutated variant regions are reportedly the target of nearly half of TCRs that are spike-specific.

Trimming cost V 5 bases and J 6 bases, with 16 bases left between them. This CDR3 has 14 residues. CDR1 and CDR2 from the germline V gene are SEHNR and FQNEAQ (reference sequence). The sequencing used peripheral blood, collected on day 0 of AZD1222 vaccination. The sequence was collected from an adult in good health. The genes are TRBV7-9 and TRBJ1-2; no clear D gene. The CDR3, as DNA: TGTGCCAGCAGCCCCCGCCGGGATTCCGATGGCTACACCTTC. Residues: CASSPRRDSDGYTF.